Listed below are T cell receptor beta chains from one sample, sequenced in a study of identical twins. TCRdb redid the calling of the 5' RACE reads with MiXCR, one entry per CDR3 protein. The table has 500,000 to 650,000 distinct CDR3 sequences, more than 20% seen once. These data are also associated with another study on yellow fever vaccine responses in identical twins.

Source material: CD4+ T cells sorted from blood. The receptor source for this set is a young woman in good health. Each CDR3 is given with its conserved first and last residue. The D gene is left open where the match is weak. Clone size is given for some rows only: seen once, a few or many times, or a class if the clone is expanded.

>TRBJ1-4|TRBV6-1|.|.
CASTGSHEKLFF
TGTGCCAGCACCGGCAGCCATGAAAAACTGTTTTTT
>TRBJ2-7|TRBV7-9|TRBD1|.
CASSRRTGVAYEQYF
TGTGCCAGCAGCCGAAGGACAGGGGTTGCCTACGAGCAGTACTTC
>TRBJ2-2|TRBV5-1|.|few
CASSLSPRGTANTGELFF
TGCGCCAGCAGCTTAAGCCCACGTGGCACCGCGAACACCGGGGAGCTGTTTTTT
>TRBJ1-2|TRBV20-1|TRBD1|few
CSASTTGQGGNYGYTF
TGCAGTGCTAGCACTACGGGACAGGGGGGAAACTATGGCTACACCTTC
>TRBJ2-1|TRBV3-1|TRBD2|.
CASSQDSWLAESSYNEQFF
TGTGCCAGCAGCCAAGATAGTTGGCTAGCGGAAAGCTCCTACAATGAGCAGTTCTTC
>TRBJ2-1|TRBV5-1|.|few
CASLGGWNEQFF
TGCGCCAGCCTGGGGGGTTGGAATGAGCAGTTCTTC
>TRBJ2-1|TRBV10-1|.|few
CASSDLINEQFF
TGCGCCAGCAGTGATTTGATCAATGAGCAGTTCTTC
>TRBJ2-3|TRBV14|TRBD2|.
CASSPRWASGPTDTQYF
TGTGCCAGCAGCCCCCGGTGGGCTAGCGGCCCCACAGATACGCAGTATTTT
>TRBJ1-4|TRBV3-1|.|few
CASSQGAGNEKLFF
TGTGCCAGCAGCCAAGGGGCGGGTAATGAAAAACTGTTTTTT
>TRBJ2-2|TRBV12-3/TRBV12-4|.|.
CASSLGHYTGELFF
TGTGCCAGCAGTTTGGGACATTACACCGGGGAGCTGTTTTTT
>TRBJ2-1|TRBV20-1|TRBD2|few
CSAYRLAGGLNEQFF
TGCAGTGCTTACCGACTAGCGGGAGGGCTCAATGAGCAGTTCTTC
>TRBJ1-1|TRBV5-1|.|many
CASNLGSSAGRNTEAFF
TGCGCCAGCAACCTTGGTAGTTCGGCAGGCCGGAACACTGAAGCTTTCTTT
>TRBJ2-5|TRBV10-3|TRBD1|few
CAISLRTGGEETQYF
TGTGCCATCAGTTTGCGGACAGGGGGAGAAGAGACCCAGTACTTC
>TRBJ1-1|TRBV7-9|.|.
CASSRSSGWHEAFF
TGTGCCAGCAGTCGTAGCAGCGGGTGGCATGAAGCTTTCTTT
>TRBJ1-1|TRBV12-3/TRBV12-4|.|few
CASSFFDRKNTEAFF
TGTGCCAGCAGTTTCTTCGACAGAAAAAACACTGAAGCTTTCTTT
>TRBJ2-5|TRBV25-1|.|.
CASRGQSGGTQYF
TGTGCCAGCAGAGGCCAATCCGGAGGGACCCAGTACTTC
>TRBJ2-2|TRBV5-1|TRBD1|.
CASSLVTGQAGELFF
TGCGCCAGCAGCTTGGTGACAGGGCAGGCCGGGGAGCTGTTTTTT
>TRBJ2-2|TRBV3-1|.|.
CASSQDTGELFF
TGTGCCAGCAGCCAAGATACCGGGGAGCTGTTTTTT
>TRBJ1-5|TRBV12-3/TRBV12-4|TRBD1|.
CASSPTGNGNQPQHF
TGTGCCAGCAGTCCGACAGGGAACGGCAATCAGCCCCAGCATTTT
>TRBJ2-1|TRBV5-1|TRBD2|few
CASSYPSGRPPNEQFF
TGCGCCAGCAGCTACCCTAGCGGGAGGCCCCCCAATGAGCAGTTCTTC
>TRBJ2-5|TRBV20-1|.|.
CSAPSRETQYF
TGCAGTGCTCCTTCAAGGGAGACCCAGTACTTC
>TRBJ2-2|TRBV20-1|.|.
CSARVWAGDTGELFF
TGCAGTGCCCGAGTTTGGGCAGGGGACACCGGGGAGCTGTTTTTT
>TRBJ2-2|TRBV5-1|TRBD1|few
CASSQDRGQSGELFF
TGCGCCAGCAGCCAAGACAGGGGGCAGTCGGGGGAGCTGTTTTTT
>TRBJ2-3|TRBV20-1|.|.
CSARSQGGTGATDTQYF
TGCAGTGCTAGAAGTCAAGGGGGGACGGGGGCCACAGATACGCAGTATTTT
>TRBJ2-4|TRBV12-3/TRBV12-4|TRBD1|.
CASSDRDRLAKNIQYF
TGTGCCAGCAGTGACCGGGACAGATTAGCCAAAAACATTCAGTACTTC
>TRBJ2-7|TRBV9|.|.
CASSVVIMTYEQYF
TGTGCCAGCAGCGTAGTTATAATGACCTACGAGCAGTACTTC
>TRBJ1-6|TRBV6-4|.|few
CASSPTMGAFNSPLHF
TGTGCCAGCAGTCCCACCATGGGGGCCTTTAATTCACCCCTCCACTTT
>TRBJ2-3|TRBV13|TRBD2|.
CASSLERDSPNTDTQYF
TGTGCCAGCAGCTTAGAGCGGGATTCCCCCAACACAGATACGCAGTATTTT
>TRBJ2-3|TRBV5-1|.|.
CASSLGKLSSYTDTQYF
TGCGCCAGCAGCTTGGGTAAACTTAGCTCATACACAGATACGCAGTATTTT